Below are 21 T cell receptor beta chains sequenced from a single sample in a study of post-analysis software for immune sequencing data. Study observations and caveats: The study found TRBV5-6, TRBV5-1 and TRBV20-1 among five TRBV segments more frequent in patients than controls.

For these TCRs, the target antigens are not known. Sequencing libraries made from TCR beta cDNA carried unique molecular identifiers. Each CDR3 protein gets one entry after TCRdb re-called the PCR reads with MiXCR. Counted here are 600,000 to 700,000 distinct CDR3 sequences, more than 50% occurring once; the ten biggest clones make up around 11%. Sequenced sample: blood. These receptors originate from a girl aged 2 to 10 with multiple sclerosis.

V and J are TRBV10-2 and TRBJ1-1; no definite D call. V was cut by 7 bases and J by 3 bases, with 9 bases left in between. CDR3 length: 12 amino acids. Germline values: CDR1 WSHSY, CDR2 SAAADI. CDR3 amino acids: CASIFGDTEAFF. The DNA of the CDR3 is TGCGCCAGCATTTTCGGGGACACTGAAGCTTTCTTT.

CDR3 coding DNA: TGTGCCAGCAGCCAACAGGAAGCCATGAACACTGAAGCTTTCTTT. The encoded protein is CASSQQEAMNTEAFF. The V gene is TRBV4-2, the J gene TRBJ1-1; D is undetermined. Germline loops: CDR1 LGHNA, CDR2 YNFKEQ. The V end was cut by 2 bases, the J end by 0 bases, with 10 bases between. This CDR3 comprises 15 residues.

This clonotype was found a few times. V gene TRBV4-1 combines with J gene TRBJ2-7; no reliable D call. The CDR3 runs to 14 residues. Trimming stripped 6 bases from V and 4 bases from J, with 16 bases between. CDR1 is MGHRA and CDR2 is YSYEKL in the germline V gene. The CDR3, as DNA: TGCGCCAGCAGTCAAAGGCAGGTTTCATACGAGCAGTACTTC. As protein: CASSQRQVSYEQYF.

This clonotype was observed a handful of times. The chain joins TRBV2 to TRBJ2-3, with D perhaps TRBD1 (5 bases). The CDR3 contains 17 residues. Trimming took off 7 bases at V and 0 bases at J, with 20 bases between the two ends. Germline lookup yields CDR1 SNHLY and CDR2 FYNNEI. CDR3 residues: CASTGASSYPSTDTQYF. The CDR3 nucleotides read TGTGCCAGCACTGGGGCTAGTTCGTACCCTAGCACAGATACGCAGTATTTT.

The CDR3 DNA is TGCAGTGCTAGAGATCCGTGGGCGTCTAGCACAGATACGCAGTATTTT. It specifies CSARDPWASSTDTQYF. The V and J genes are TRBV20-1 and TRBJ2-3; D not certain. Looked up from germline, CDR1 is DFQATT and CDR2 is SNEGSKA (reference sequence). This CDR3 has 16 residues. Deletions cut 0 bases from V and 0 bases from J, with 13 bases between.

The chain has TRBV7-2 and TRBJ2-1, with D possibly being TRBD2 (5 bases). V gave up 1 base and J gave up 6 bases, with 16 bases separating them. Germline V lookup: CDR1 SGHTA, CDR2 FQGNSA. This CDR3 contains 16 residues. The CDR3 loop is CASSLDPWGVVNEQFF. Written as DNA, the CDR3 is TGTGCCAGCAGCTTAGACCCCTGGGGAGTGGTCAATGAGCAGTTCTTC.

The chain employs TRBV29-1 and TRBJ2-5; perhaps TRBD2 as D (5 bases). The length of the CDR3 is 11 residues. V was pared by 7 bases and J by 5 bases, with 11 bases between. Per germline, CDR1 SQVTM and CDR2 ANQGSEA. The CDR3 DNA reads TGCAGCGGAACAACGGGGGAGACCCAGTACTTC. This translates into CSGTTGETQYF.

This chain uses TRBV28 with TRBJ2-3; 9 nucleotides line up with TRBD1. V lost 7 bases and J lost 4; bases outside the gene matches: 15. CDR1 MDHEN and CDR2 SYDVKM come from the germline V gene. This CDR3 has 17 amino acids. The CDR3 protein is CASNEWSGTGLSDTQYF. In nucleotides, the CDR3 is TGTGCCAGCAACGAATGGTCCGGGACAGGGCTTTCAGATACGCAGTATTTT.

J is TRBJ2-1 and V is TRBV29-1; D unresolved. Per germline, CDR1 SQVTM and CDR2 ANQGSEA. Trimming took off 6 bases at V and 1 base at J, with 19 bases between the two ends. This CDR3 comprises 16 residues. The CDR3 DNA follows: TGCAGCGTCCCTCCTGGTCCCCAAATGTCCTACAATGAGCAGTTCTTC. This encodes CSVPPGPQMSYNEQFF.

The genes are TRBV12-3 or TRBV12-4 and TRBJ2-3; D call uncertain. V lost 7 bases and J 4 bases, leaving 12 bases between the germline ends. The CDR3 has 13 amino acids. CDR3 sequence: CASTEARPDTQYF. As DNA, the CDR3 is TGTGCCAGCACCGAGGCTAGGCCAGATACGCAGTATTTT.

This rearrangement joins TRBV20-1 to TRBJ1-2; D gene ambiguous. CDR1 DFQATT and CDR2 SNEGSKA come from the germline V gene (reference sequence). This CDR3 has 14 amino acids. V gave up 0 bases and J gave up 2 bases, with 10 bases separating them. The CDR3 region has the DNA TGCAGTGCTAGAGATATGAACGGGAACTATGGCTACACCTTC. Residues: CSARDMNGNYGYTF.

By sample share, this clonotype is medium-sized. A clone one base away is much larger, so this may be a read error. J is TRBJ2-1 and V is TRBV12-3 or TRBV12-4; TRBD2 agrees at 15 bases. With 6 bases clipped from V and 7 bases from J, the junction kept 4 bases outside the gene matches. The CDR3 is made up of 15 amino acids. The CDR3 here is CASSPGLAGGNEQFF. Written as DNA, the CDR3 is TGTGCCAGCAGCCCCGGACTAGCGGGAGGGAATGAGCAGTTCTTC.

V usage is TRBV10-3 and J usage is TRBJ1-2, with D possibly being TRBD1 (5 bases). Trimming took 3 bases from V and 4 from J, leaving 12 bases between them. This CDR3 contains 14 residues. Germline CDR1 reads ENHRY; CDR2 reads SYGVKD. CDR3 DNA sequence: TGTGCCATCAGTGACCCGGGGGACGGCTATGGCTACACCTTC. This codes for CAISDPGDGYGYTF.

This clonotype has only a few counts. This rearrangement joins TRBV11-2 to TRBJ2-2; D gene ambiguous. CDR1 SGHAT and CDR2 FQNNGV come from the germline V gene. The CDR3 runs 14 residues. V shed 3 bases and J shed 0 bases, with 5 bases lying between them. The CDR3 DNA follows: TGTGCCAGCAGCTTGGCAGCGAACACCGGGGAGCTGTTTTTT. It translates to CASSLAANTGELFF.

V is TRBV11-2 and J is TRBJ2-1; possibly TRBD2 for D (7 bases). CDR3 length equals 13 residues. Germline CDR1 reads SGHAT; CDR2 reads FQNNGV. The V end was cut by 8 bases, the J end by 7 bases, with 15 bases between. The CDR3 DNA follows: TGTGCCAGCTCGGGGGGACATCGTAATGAGCAGTTCTTC. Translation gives CASSGGHRNEQFF.

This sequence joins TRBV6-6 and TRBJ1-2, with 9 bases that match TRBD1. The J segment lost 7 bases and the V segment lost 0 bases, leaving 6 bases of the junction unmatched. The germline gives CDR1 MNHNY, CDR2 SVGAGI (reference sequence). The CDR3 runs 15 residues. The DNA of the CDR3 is TGTGCCAGCAGTTACTCGCCGGGACAGGGAGTTGGCTACACCTTC. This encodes CASSYSPGQGVGYTF.

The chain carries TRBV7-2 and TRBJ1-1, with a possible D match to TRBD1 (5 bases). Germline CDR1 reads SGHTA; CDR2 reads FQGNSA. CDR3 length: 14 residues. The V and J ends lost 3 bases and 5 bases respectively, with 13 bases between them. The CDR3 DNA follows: TGTGCCAGCAGCTTTGAGGGGCGAAGGACTGAAGCTTTCTTT. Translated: CASSFEGRRTEAFF.

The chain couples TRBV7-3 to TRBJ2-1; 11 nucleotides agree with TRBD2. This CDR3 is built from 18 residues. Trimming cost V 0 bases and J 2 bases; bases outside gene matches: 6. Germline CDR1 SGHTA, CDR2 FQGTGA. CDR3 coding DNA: TGTGCCAGCAGCTTAACTAGCGGGAGGGGTCTAGCCTACAATGAGCAGTTCTTC. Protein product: CASSLTSGRGLAYNEQFF. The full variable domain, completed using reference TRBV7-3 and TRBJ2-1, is GAGVSQTPSNKVTEKGKYVELRCDPISGHTALYWYRQSLGQGPEFLIYFQGTGAADDSGLPNDRFFAVRPEGSVSTLKIQRTERGDSAVYLCASSLTSGRGLAYNEQFFGPGTRLTVL.

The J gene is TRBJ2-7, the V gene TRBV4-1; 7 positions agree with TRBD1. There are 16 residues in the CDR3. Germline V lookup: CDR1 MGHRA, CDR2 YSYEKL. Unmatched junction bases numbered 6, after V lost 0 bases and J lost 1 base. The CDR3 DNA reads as TGCGCCAGCAGCCAAGAGCCCGGGACAGTGTCCTACGAGCAGTACTTC. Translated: CASSQEPGTVSYEQYF.

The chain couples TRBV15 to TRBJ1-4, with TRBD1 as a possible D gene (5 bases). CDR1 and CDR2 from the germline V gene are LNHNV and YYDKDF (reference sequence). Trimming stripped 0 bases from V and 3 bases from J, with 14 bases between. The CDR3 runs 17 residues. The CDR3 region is CATSRDYEGSANEKLFF. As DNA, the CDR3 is TGTGCCACCAGCAGAGATTATGAGGGGTCAGCTAATGAAAAACTGTTTTTT.

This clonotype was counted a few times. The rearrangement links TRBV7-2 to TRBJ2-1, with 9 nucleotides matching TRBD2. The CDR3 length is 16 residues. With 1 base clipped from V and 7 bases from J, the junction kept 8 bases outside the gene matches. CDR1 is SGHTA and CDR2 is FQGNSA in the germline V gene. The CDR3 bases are TGTGCCAGCAGCTTAGTTGCGGGGGGGCCAGGGAATGAGCAGTTCTTC. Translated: CASSLVAGGPGNEQFF. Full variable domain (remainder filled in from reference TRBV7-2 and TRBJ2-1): GAGVSQSPSNKVTEKGKDVELRCDPISGHTALYWYRQSLGQGLEFLIYFQGNSAPDKSGLPSDRFSAERTGGSVSTLTIQRTQQEDSAVYLCASSLVAGGPGNEQFFGPGTRLTVL.